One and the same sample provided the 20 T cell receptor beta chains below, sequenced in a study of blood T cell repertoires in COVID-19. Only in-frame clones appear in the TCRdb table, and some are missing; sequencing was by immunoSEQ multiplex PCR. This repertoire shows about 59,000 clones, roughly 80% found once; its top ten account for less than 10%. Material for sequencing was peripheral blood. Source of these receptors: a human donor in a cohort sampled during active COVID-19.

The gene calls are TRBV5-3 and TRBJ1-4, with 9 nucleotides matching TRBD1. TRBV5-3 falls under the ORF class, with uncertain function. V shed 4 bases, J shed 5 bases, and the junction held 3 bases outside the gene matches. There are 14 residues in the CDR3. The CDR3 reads CARSTDRGNEKLFF. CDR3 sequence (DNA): TGTGCCAGAAGCACGGACAGGGGAAATGAAAAACTGTTTTTT.

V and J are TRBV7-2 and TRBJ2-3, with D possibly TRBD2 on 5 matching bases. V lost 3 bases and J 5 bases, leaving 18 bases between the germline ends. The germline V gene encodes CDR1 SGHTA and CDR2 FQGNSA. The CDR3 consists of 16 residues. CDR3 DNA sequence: TGTGCCAGCAGCTTTCTGGGCGGGTCCTGGGGAGATACGCAGTATTTT. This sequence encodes CASSFLGGSWGDTQYF.

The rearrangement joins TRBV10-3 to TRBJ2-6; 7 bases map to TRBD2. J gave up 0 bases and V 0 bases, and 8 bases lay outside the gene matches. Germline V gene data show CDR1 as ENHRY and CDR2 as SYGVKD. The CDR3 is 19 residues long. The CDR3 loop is CAISESLAATRSGANVLTF. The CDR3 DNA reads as TGTGCCATCAGTGAGTCTCTAGCGGCCACACGCTCTGGGGCCAACGTCCTGACTTTC.

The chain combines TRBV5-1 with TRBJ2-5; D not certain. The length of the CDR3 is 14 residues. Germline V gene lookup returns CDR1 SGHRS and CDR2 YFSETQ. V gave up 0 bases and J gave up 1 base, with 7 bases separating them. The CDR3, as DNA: TGCGCCAGCAGCTTGGGGGCCCCCCAAGAGACCCAGTACTTC. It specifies CASSLGAPQETQYF.

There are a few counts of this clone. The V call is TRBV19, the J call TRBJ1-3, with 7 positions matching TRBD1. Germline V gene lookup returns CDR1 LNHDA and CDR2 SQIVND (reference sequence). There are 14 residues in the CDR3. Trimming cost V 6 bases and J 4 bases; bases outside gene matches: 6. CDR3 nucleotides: TGTGCCAGTAGCCGAGGGGGCGCCGGAAACACCATATATTTT. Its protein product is CASSRGGAGNTIYF.

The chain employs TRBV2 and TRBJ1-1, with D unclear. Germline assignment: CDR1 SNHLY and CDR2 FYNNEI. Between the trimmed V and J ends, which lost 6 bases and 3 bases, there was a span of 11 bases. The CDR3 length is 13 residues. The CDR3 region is CASSPSLYTEAFF. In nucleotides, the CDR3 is TGTGCCAGCAGCCCTAGCCTCTACACTGAAGCTTTCTTT.

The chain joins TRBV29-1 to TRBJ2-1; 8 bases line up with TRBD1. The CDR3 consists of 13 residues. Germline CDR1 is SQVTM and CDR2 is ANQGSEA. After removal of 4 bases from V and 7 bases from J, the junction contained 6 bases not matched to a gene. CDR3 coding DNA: TGCAGCGTTGTGGGACAGGTTGCGAATGAGCAGTTCTTC. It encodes CSVVGQVANEQFF.

CDR3 sequence: CATSGGGSGRNTGELFF. The CDR3 DNA follows: TGTGCCACCAGCGGGGGAGGTTCGGGAAGGAACACCGGGGAGCTGTTTTTT. The chain uses TRBV15 and TRBJ2-2; maybe TRBD2 (6 bases). V lost 5 bases to trimming and J lost 1 base, with 17 bases between them. Germline V CDR1 and CDR2: LNHNV, YYDKDF (reference sequence). This CDR3 has 17 amino acids.

CDR3 in amino acids: CSARTGWNEQFF. The CDR3 DNA is TGCAGCGCCCGGACAGGGTGGAATGAGCAGTTCTTC. This chain links TRBV29-1 with TRBJ2-1, with 8 bases matching TRBD1. Per the germline V gene, CDR1 is SQVTM and CDR2 is ANQGSEA. J gave up 7 bases and V 7 bases, and 6 bases lay outside the gene matches. This CDR3 spans 12 amino acids.

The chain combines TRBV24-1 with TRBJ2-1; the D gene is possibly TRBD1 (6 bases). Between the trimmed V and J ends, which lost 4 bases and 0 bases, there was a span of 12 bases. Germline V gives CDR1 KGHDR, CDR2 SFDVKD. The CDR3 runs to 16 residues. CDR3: CATSDWDTSSYNEQFF. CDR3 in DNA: TGTGCCACCAGTGACTGGGACACGAGCTCCTACAATGAGCAGTTCTTC.

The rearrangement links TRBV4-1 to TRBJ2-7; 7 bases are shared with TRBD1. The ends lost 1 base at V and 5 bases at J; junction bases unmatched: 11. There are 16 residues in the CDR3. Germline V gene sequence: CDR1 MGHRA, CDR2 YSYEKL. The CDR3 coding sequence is TGCGCCAGCAGCCAAGGGGGCCTGGGACAGCTGCACGAGCAGTACTTC. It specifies CASSQGGLGQLHEQYF.

As DNA, the CDR3 is TGTGCCAGCAGTTACCAGGGGGCGAACACCGGGGAGCTGTTTTTT. Protein: CASSYQGANTGELFF. The chain employs TRBV6-5 and TRBJ2-2, with TRBD1 matching over 7 bases. Germline CDR1 MNHEY, CDR2 SVGAGI. The CDR3 runs to 15 residues. Trimming at V came to 2 bases and at J to 0 bases, leaving 0 bases not matched to a gene.

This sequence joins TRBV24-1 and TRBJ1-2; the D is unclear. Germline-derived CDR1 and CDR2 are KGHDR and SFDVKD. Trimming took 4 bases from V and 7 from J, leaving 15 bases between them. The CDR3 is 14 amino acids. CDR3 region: CATSDFQRSGGYTF. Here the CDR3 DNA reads TGTGCCACCAGTGACTTCCAACGGAGTGGTGGCTACACCTTC.

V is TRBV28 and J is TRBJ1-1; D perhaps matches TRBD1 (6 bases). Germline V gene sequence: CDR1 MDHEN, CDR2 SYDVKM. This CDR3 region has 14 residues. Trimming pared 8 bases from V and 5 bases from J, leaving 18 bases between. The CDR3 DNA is TGTGCCAGCCTTGCCGACCAGGGGAGAACTGAAGCTTTCTTT. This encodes CASLADQGRTEAFF.

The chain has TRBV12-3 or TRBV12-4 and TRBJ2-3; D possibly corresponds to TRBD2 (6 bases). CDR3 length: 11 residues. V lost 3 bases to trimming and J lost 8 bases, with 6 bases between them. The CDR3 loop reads CASSLGGTQYF. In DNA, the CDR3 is TGTGCCAGCAGTTTGGGAGGTACGCAGTATTTT.

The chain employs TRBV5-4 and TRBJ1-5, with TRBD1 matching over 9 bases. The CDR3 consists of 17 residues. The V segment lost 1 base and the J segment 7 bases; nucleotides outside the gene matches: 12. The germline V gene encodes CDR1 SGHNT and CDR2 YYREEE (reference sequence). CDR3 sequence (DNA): TGTGCCAGCAGCTTGACCGGGACAGGGATGACGGGGCAGCCCCAGCATTTT. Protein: CASSLTGTGMTGQPQHF.

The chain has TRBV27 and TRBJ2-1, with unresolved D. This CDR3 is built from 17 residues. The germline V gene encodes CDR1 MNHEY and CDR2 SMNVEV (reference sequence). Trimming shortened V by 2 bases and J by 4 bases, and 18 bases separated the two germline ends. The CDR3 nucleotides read TGTGCCAGCAGTTTAGGAGTCCTACGGTATGGTTACAATGAGCAGTTCTTC. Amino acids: CASSLGVLRYGYNEQFF.

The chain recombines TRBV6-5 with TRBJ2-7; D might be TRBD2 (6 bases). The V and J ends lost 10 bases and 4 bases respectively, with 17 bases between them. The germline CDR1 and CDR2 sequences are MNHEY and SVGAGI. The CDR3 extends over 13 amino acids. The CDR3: CAIFQATRYEQYF. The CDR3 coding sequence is TGTGCCATCTTCCAAGCGACTAGATACGAGCAGTACTTC.

CDR3 residues: CASSQVRLAGVGEQFF. DNA for the CDR3: TGTGCCAGCAGCCAAGTAAGGCTAGCGGGAGTAGGAGAGCAGTTCTTC. This chain joins TRBV3-1 (or the pseudogene TRBV3-2) and TRBJ2-1; TRBD2 matches at 10 bases. Losses at the gene ends were 1 base for V and 10 bases for J; bases not matched to a gene: 10. Germline assignment: CDR1 LGHDT and CDR2 YNNKEL (reference sequence). CDR3 length: 16 amino acids.

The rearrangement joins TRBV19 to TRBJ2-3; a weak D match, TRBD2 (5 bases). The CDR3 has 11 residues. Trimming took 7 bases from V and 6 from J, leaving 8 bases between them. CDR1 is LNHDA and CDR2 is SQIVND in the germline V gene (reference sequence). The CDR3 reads CASKRGDTQYF. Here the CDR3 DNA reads TGTGCCAGTAAACGAGGGGATACGCAGTATTTT.